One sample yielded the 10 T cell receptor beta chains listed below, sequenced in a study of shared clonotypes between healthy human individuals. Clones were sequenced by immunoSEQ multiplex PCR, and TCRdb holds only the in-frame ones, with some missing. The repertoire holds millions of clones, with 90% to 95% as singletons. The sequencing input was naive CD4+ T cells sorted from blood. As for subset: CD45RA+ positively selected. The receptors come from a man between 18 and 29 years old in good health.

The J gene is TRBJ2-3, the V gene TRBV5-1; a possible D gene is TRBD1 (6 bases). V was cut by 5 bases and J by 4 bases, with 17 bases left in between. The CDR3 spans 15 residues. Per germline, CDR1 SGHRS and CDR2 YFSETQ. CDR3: CASRSQGYPPDTQYF. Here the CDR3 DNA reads TGCGCCAGCAGATCTCAGGGGTACCCACCAGATACGCAGTATTTT.

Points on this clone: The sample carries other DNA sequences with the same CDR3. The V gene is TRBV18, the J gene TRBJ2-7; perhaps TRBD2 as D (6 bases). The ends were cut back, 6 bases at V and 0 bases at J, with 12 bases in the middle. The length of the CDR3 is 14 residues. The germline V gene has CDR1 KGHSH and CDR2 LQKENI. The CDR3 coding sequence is TGTGCCAGCTCCCCGCGGGACGGCTCCTACGAGCAGTACTTC. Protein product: CASSPRDGSYEQYF.

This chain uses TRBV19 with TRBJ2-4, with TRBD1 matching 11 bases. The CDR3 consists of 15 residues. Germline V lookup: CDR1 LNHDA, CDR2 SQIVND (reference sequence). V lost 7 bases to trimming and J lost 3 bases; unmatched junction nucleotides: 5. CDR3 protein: CASKGQGVGKNIQYF. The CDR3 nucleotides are TGTGCCAGTAAGGGACAGGGGGTAGGCAAAAACATTCAGTACTTC.

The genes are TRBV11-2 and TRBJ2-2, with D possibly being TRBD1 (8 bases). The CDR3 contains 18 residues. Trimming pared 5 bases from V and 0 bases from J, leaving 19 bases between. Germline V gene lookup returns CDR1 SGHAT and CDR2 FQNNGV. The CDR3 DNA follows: TGTGCCAGCAGCCCACAAAGGGGGGGACAGGCGAACACCGGGGAGCTGTTTTTT. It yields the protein CASSPQRGGQANTGELFF.

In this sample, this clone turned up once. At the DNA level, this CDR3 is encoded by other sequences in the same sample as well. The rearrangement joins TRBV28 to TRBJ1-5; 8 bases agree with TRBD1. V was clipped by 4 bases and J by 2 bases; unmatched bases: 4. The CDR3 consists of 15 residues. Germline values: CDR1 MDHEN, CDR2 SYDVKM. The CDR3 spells CASSSPTGGNQPQHF. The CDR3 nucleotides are TGTGCCAGCAGTTCCCCGACAGGGGGCAATCAGCCCCAGCATTTT.

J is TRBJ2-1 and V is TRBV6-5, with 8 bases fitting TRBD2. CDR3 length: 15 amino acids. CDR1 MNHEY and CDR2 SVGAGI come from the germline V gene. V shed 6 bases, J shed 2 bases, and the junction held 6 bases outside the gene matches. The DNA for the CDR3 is TGTGCCAGCAGATTGACTAGCGCGACCTACAATGAGCAGTTCTTC. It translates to CASRLTSATYNEQFF.

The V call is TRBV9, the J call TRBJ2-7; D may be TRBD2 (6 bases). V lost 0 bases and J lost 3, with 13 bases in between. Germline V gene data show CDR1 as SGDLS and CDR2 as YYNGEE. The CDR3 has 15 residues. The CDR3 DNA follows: TGTGCCAGCAGCGTAGATTCTAGCGCCAGCTACGAGCAGTACTTC. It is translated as CASSVDSSASYEQYF.

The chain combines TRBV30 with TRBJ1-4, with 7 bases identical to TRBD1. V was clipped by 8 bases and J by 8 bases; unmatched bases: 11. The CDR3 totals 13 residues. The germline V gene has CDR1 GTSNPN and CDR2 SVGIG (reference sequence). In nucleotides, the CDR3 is TGTGCCGGGGCCCGACAGGGAGGAGAAAAACTGTTTTTT. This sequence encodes CAGARQGGEKLFF.

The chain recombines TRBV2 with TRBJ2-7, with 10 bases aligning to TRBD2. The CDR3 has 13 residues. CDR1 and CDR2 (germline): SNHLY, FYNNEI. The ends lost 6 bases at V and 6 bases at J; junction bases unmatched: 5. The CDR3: CASSKWTSGEQYF. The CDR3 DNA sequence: TGTGCCAGCAGCAAATGGACTAGCGGCGAGCAGTACTTC.

The CDR3 DNA follows: TGTGCCAGCAGCTTGGCCGGGACAGCCCGCACAGATACGCAGTATTTT. Translating gives CASSLAGTARTDTQYF. The rearrangement uses TRBV7-6 and TRBJ2-3; 7 bases agree with TRBD1. The CDR3 runs to 16 residues. Germline V gene data show CDR1 as SGHVS and CDR2 as FNYEAQ. Trimming cost V 3 bases and J 1 base; bases outside gene matches: 7.